What follows are 32 T cell receptor beta chains derived from one specimen sequenced in a study of T-cell reconstitution after alpha-beta-depleted transplantation in children (dated by TCRdb to between 2015 and 2016). Libraries were prepared through PCR. These reads were obtained on an Illumina HiSeq 2500. TCR library preparation used molecular barcoding, with unique molecular identifiers applied to normalize quantification of the TCRbeta repertoire. The raw public reads went through TCRdb reprocessing: fastp at Q25, MiXCR clone calling, in-frame beta chains kept. CDR3 protein sequences are deduplicated, and each keeps its most common genes and DNA. This sample lists about 250,000 distinct CDR3 sequences; more than 20% were detected once. The ten most abundant clones make up about 4.8% of the sample. The sample's treatment or condition label is to be understood as: allogeneic hematopoietic cell transplantation with graft depleted of TCRalphabeta T cells and CD19 B cells.

This specimen was PBMCs, mostly from graft donor cells, taken 360 days after TCRalphabeta/CD19-depleted stem cell transplant. All receptors derive from a female patient aged 2-10 years who had a stem cell transplant for congenital amegakaryocytic thrombocytopenia, so the T cells may come from the graft donor.

This clonotype was seen repeatedly, ten times or more. The junction departs from the called germline gene at one end, perhaps through a read error. The chain has TRBV12-3 or TRBV12-4 and TRBJ1-1, with D perhaps TRBD1 (5 bases). CDR3 length: 13 amino acids. The CDR3 DNA reads TGTGCCAGCAGTTTAGCAGGGCAGGGTCAAGCCTTCTTT. It specifies CASSLAGQGQAFF.

This chain links TRBV20-1 with TRBJ2-3, with TRBD2 as a possible D gene (6 bases). This CDR3 comprises 12 residues. Per germline, CDR1 DFQATT and CDR2 SNEGSKA (reference sequence). V was trimmed by 3 bases and J by 6 bases, leaving 10 bases between them. CDR3 nucleotides: TGCAGTGCTAGCGGGAGACGGGATACGCAGTATTTT. Its translation: CSASGRRDTQYF.

This clonotype was recorded a few times. The chain links TRBV4-1 to TRBJ2-3; tentatively, D is TRBD2 (5 bases). V was cut by 6 bases and J by 6 bases, with 16 bases left in between. The germline V gene encodes CDR1 MGHRA and CDR2 YSYEKL. This CDR3 has 14 residues. DNA of the CDR3: TGCGCCAGCAGGTTCGACAAGAGGGAGGATACGCAGTATTTT. Translating it yields CASRFDKREDTQYF.

The table lists this clonotype with many counts. V usage is TRBV11-2 and J usage is TRBJ2-1, with D perhaps TRBD1 (5 bases). Trimming cost V 7 bases and J 4 bases, with 11 bases left between them. Per germline, CDR1 SGHAT and CDR2 FQNNGV. This CDR3 comprises 13 residues. CDR3 in DNA: TGTGCCAGCAACGCCGACAGTTACAATGAGCAGTTCTTC. Encoded protein: CASNADSYNEQFF. The full variable domain, its missing parts supplied by reference TRBV11-2 and TRBJ2-1, is EAGVAQSPRYKIIEKRQSVAFWCNPISGHATLYWYQQILGQGPKLLIQFQNNGVVDDSQLPKDRFSAERLKGVDSTLKIQPAKLEDSAVYLCASNADSYNEQFFGPGTRLTVL.

The chain has TRBV4-3 and TRBJ2-1; 12 bases fit TRBD2. This CDR3 region has 16 residues. V shed 3 bases and J 8 bases; nucleotides not matched to a gene: 8. CDR1 is LGHNA and CDR2 is YSLEER in the germline V gene. As DNA, the CDR3 is TGCGCCAGCAGCCAGGTGGGACTAGCGGGCGTCGATGAGCAGTTCTTC. It codes for CASSQVGLAGVDEQFF.

This clonotype was observed a handful of times. V gene TRBV4-3 combines with J gene TRBJ2-1; D is possibly TRBD1 (6 bases). The germline gives CDR1 LGHNA, CDR2 YSLEER. This CDR3 spans 15 amino acids. The V end lost 5 bases, the J end lost 6 bases, and 17 bases lay between the germline ends. As DNA, the CDR3 is TGCGCCAGCAGCAAAGCTCCAGACAGGATCAATGAGCAGTTCTTC. Its translation is CASSKAPDRINEQFF.

This clonotype was observed a single time. A read error may account for a junction end that differs from germline. V and J are TRBV5-1 and TRBJ2-1; 7 bases fit TRBD1. The germline V gene has CDR1 SGHRS and CDR2 YFSETQ. This CDR3 has 16 residues. The CDR3, as DNA: TGCGGCAGCAGTTTTAGAGGAACAGGGGCGCGGAATGAGCAGTTCTTC. This gives the protein CGSSFRGTGARNEQFF.

Only a few counts were recorded for this clonotype. The J gene is TRBJ2-2, the V gene TRBV12-3 or TRBV12-4, with D hard to call. V was cut by 0 bases and J by 8 bases, with 7 bases left in between. This CDR3 region has 13 residues. CDR3 nucleotide sequence: TGTGCCAGCAGTTTAGCTTGGGGTGGGGAGCTGTTTTTT. Its protein product is CASSLAWGGELFF.

The genes are TRBV7-9 and TRBJ2-2; either TRBD1 or TRBD2 may fit D (6 bases each). Germline-derived CDR1 and CDR2 are SEHNR and FQNEAQ (reference sequence). The CDR3 extends over 14 amino acids. V lost 6 bases to trimming and J lost 1 base, with 9 bases between them. The CDR3 here is CASREGQNTGELFF. The CDR3 nucleotides read TGTGCCAGCAGGGAGGGACAGAACACCGGGGAGCTGTTTTTT.

The chain is built from TRBV6-1 and TRBJ1-1, with D perhaps TRBD1 (5 bases). Germline CDR1 reads MNHNS; CDR2 reads SASEGT. Trimming removed 2 bases at V and 0 bases at J, with 10 bases between. The CDR3 spans 15 residues. The chain's CDR3 is CASSELGEVNTEAFF. The CDR3 DNA reads TGTGCCAGCAGTGAATTGGGGGAGGTGAACACTGAAGCTTTCTTT.

This clonotype was detected a few times. The chain couples TRBV28 to TRBJ2-3; D is unclear. Trimming shortened V by 7 bases and J by 7 bases, and 18 bases separated the two germline ends. The germline CDR1 and CDR2 sequences are MDHEN and SYDVKM. The CDR3 runs to 14 residues. CDR3 in amino acids: CASNPLSLGYTQYF. CDR3 bases: TGTGCCAGCAACCCTCTCTCCTTAGGGTATACGCAGTATTTT.

CDR3 coding DNA: TGTGCCAGCAGTTTGTGGGACAGGGGTTATGAGGATGAGCAGTTCTTC. The encoded protein is CASSLWDRGYEDEQFF. The rearrangement uses TRBV28 and TRBJ2-1, with 10 bases lining up with TRBD1. With V trimmed by 3 bases and J by 8 bases, 10 bases remained unmatched. CDR3 length: 16 residues. Germline lookup yields CDR1 MDHEN and CDR2 SYDVKM.

The chain combines TRBV18 with TRBJ2-7, with D tentatively TRBD2 (6 bases). Germline values: CDR1 KGHSH, CDR2 LQKENI. The CDR3 is 12 amino acids. Trimming removed 3 bases from V and 9 bases from J, with 12 bases in between. CDR3: CASSPEGPGQYF. In DNA form, the CDR3 reads TGTGCCAGCTCACCGGAGGGCCCCGGGCAGTACTTC.

The V and J genes are TRBV12-3 or TRBV12-4 and TRBJ2-3; 9 bases align to TRBD2. Trimming removed 3 bases from V and 2 bases from J; junction bases left unmatched: 6. The CDR3 is 16 amino acids. The CDR3 DNA follows: TGTGCCAGCAGTTTCCTAGCGGGGTCTTACACAGATACGCAGTATTTT. It translates to CASSFLAGSYTDTQYF.

This chain links TRBV12-3 or TRBV12-4 with TRBJ2-7; the D gene is possibly TRBD1 (6 bases). Trimming took off 0 bases at V and 2 bases at J, with 11 bases between the two ends. The CDR3 covers 15 residues. CDR3 bases: TGTGCCAGCAGTTTAGCTGCAGGGGCCCCCTACGAGCAGTACTTC. Residues: CASSLAAGAPYEQYF.

The chain couples TRBV6-6 to TRBJ2-5, with D unclear. The germline CDR1 and CDR2 sequences are MNHNY and SVGAGI (reference sequence). This CDR3 spans 11 amino acids. V was clipped by 6 bases and J by 8 bases, with 10 bases between them. CDR3 protein: CASSSINTQYF. For the CDR3, the DNA is TGTGCCAGCAGCTCCATTAATACCCAGTACTTC.

The table lists this clonotype with a few counts. The chain uses TRBV6-2 or TRBV6-3 and TRBJ2-7, with unresolved D. The V end lost 0 bases, the J end lost 4 bases, and 4 bases lay between the germline ends. This CDR3 has 12 residues. CDR1 and CDR2 from the germline V gene are MNHEY and SVGEGT. The CDR3 DNA reads TGTGCCAGCAGTTACTCTAAGTACGAGCAGTACTTC. Translation: CASSYSKYEQYF.

The CDR3 loop is CASSQVHRGTYEQYF. In DNA, the CDR3 is TGTGCCAGCAGCCAAGTCCACAGGGGAACCTACGAGCAGTACTTC. The V gene is TRBV4-2, the J gene TRBJ2-7, with 7 bases lining up with TRBD1. There are 15 residues in the CDR3. With V trimmed by 1 base and J by 2 bases, 5 bases remained unmatched. Germline-derived CDR1 and CDR2 are LGHNA and YNFKEQ.

Regarding this clonotype: A junction end diverges from the germline sequence, so it may reflect a read error. The V gene is TRBV4-1, the J gene TRBJ1-2, with 11 bases matching TRBD1. The CDR3 contains 17 residues. CDR1 and CDR2 from the germline V gene are MGHRA and YSYEKL. DNA for the CDR3: TGCGTCAGCAGCCAAGATAGCGGGACAGGGGGTCACTATGGCTACACCTTC. Protein product: CVSSQDSGTGGHYGYTF.

The chain links TRBV4-2 to TRBJ2-2; 8 bases fit TRBD1. The CDR3 has 17 amino acids. V trimming: 0 bases; J trimming: 0 bases; junction bases outside the gene matches: 3. Germline CDR1 is LGHNA and CDR2 is YNFKEQ. CDR3 sequence reads: CASSQDRGQANTGELFF. The DNA of the CDR3 is TGTGCCAGCAGCCAAGACCGGGGACAGGCGAACACCGGGGAGCTGTTTTTT.

This clonotype was counted a few times. The chain is built from TRBV20-1 and TRBJ2-1, with TRBD2 matching over 7 bases. The CDR3 is made up of 14 amino acids. CDR1 DFQATT and CDR2 SNEGSKA come from the germline V gene (reference sequence). V dropped 3 bases and J dropped 4; count of bases not matched to a gene: 6. CDR3 coding DNA: TGCAGTGCTAGTGTCGGGGAGGGGTACAATGAGCAGTTCTTC. It specifies CSASVGEGYNEQFF.

The rearrangement links TRBV7-2 to TRBJ2-7; tentative D call: TRBD1 (7 bases). V shed 0 bases and J shed 2 bases, with 14 bases lying between them. Per the germline V gene, CDR1 is SGHTA and CDR2 is FQGNSA. CDR3 length equals 16 residues. CDR3 DNA: TGTGCCAGCAGCTTAGCGCTCGCGGGACAGACCTACGAGCAGTACTTC. Translation gives CASSLALAGQTYEQYF.

V and J are TRBV6-5 and TRBJ1-5; D is ambiguous. The CDR3 loop spans 13 amino acids. The ends were cut back, 4 bases at V and 1 base at J, with 5 bases in the middle. The V gene's germline CDR1 is MNHEY and CDR2 SVGAGI. Here the CDR3 reads CASSWASNQPQHF. The DNA of the CDR3 is TGTGCCAGCAGTTGGGCGAGCAATCAGCCCCAGCATTTT.

The chain combines TRBV6-2 or TRBV6-3 with TRBJ1-4; no firm D call. Between the trimmed V and J ends, which lost 0 bases and 10 bases, there was a span of 12 bases. The CDR3 loop spans 14 amino acids. Germline assignment: CDR1 MNHEY and CDR2 SVGEGT. The CDR3 loop reads CASSYSTRDVKLFF. In DNA form, the CDR3 reads TGTGCCAGCAGTTACTCGACCCGGGATGTAAAACTGTTTTTT.

V and J are TRBV25-1 and TRBJ2-1, with unresolved D. This CDR3 has 15 amino acids. V gave up 3 bases and J gave up 8 bases, with 17 bases separating them. Per the germline V gene, CDR1 is MGHDK and CDR2 is SYGVNS. CDR3 loop: CASSDWPKQADEQFF. In DNA form, the CDR3 reads TGTGCCAGCAGTGATTGGCCTAAGCAGGCGGATGAGCAGTTCTTC.

This clonotype was detected a few times. The rearrangement uses TRBV12-3 or TRBV12-4 and TRBJ2-7; 9 bases match TRBD1. V lost 3 bases to trimming and J lost 3 bases; unmatched junction nucleotides: 6. The CDR3 runs to 15 residues. The CDR3 nucleotides read TGTGCCAGCAGTTTGGGACAGGGAGGGAGCTACGAGCAGTACTTC. Its translation: CASSLGQGGSYEQYF.

The V and J genes are TRBV5-5 and TRBJ2-2; the D is unclear. The CDR3 totals 12 residues. CDR1 and CDR2 from the germline V gene are SGHKS and YYEKEE (reference sequence). Between the trimmed V and J ends, which lost 3 bases and 7 bases, there was a span of 7 bases. The CDR3 protein is CASSSPFGELFF. CDR3 coding DNA: TGTGCCAGCAGCTCCCCTTTCGGGGAGCTGTTTTTT.

This clonotype was recorded a few times. The V call is TRBV15, the J call TRBJ1-4; 9 bases match TRBD1. Germline V gene data show CDR1 as LNHNV and CDR2 as YYDKDF (reference sequence). With 5 bases clipped from V and 8 bases from J, the junction kept 6 bases outside the gene matches. The CDR3 has 14 amino acids. CDR3 residues: CATSVQGAWEKLFF. The CDR3 nucleotides read TGTGCCACCAGCGTACAGGGGGCGTGGGAAAAACTGTTTTTT.

This clonotype was observed a handful of times. The rearrangement links TRBV20-1 to TRBJ2-5, with 9 bases lining up with TRBD2. Looked up from germline, CDR1 is DFQATT and CDR2 is SNEGSKA (reference sequence). The CDR3 runs 15 residues. Unmatched junction bases numbered 9, after V lost 6 bases and J lost 1 base. CDR3 protein: CSARISGSLQETQYF. DNA for the CDR3: TGCAGTGCCCGAATTAGCGGGAGCCTCCAAGAGACCCAGTACTTC.

In its sample, this clonotype was seen a few times. The genes are TRBV12-3 or TRBV12-4 and TRBJ1-5, with 9 bases that match TRBD1. The ends lost 5 bases at V and 7 bases at J; junction bases unmatched: 9. This CDR3 is built from 15 residues. The chain's CDR3 is CASSRDRERGQPQHF. The CDR3 nucleotides are TGTGCCAGCAGTCGGGACAGGGAAAGAGGCCAGCCCCAGCATTTT.

This clonotype was found many times. The chain carries TRBV12-3 or TRBV12-4 and TRBJ2-1; D unresolved. This CDR3 region has 14 residues. Trimming shortened V by 3 bases and J by 2 bases, and 8 bases separated the two germline ends. The CDR3 loop is CASSLDGPYNEQFF. The DNA for the CDR3 is TGTGCCAGCAGTTTGGACGGCCCCTACAATGAGCAGTTCTTC.

In its sample, this clonotype was seen many times. The chain uses TRBV11-1 and TRBJ2-7; 10 positions agree with TRBD2. Looked up from germline, CDR1 is SGHAT and CDR2 is FQDESV (reference sequence). V was clipped by 1 base and J by 0 bases; unmatched bases: 12. The CDR3 runs to 19 residues. The CDR3 here is CASSLGPPAGGKISYEQYF. CDR3 bases: TGTGCCAGCAGCTTAGGGCCTCCAGCGGGAGGGAAGATCTCCTACGAGCAGTACTTC.